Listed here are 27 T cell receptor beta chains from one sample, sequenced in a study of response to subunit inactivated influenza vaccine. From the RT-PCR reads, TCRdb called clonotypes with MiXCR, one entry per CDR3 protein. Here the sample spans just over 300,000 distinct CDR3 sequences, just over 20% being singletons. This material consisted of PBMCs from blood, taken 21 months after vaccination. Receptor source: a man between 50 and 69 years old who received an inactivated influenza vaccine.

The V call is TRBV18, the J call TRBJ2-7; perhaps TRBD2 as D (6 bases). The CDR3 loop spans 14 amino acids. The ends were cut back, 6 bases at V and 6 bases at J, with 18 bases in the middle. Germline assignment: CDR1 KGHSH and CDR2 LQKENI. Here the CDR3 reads CASSPTGTLSEQYF. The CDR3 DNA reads TGTGCCAGCTCTCCAACCGGGACTTTATCCGAGCAGTACTTC.

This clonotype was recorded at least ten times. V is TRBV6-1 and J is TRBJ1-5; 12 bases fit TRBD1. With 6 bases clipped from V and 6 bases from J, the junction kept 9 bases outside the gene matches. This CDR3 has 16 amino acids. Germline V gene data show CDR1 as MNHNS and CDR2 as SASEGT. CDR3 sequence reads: CASSHPGQGASQPQHF. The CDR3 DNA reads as TGTGCCAGCAGCCATCCGGGACAGGGGGCGTCTCAGCCCCAGCATTTT.

Here the CDR3 DNA reads TGTGCCATCAGTGGAGAGGGGGCAGTAACAGATACGCAGTATTTT. Protein: CAISGEGAVTDTQYF. This chain connects TRBV10-3 to TRBJ2-3; TRBD1 aligns across 7 bases. CDR1 and CDR2 from the germline V gene are ENHRY and SYGVKD. Trimming cost V 4 bases and J 3 bases; bases outside gene matches: 7. The CDR3 totals 15 residues.

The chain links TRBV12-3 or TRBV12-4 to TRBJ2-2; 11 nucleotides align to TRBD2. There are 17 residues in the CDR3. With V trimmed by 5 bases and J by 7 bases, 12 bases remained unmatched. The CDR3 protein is CASSPPIAGGPNGELFF. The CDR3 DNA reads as TGTGCCAGCAGTCCCCCCATAGCGGGAGGGCCCAACGGGGAGCTGTTTTTT.

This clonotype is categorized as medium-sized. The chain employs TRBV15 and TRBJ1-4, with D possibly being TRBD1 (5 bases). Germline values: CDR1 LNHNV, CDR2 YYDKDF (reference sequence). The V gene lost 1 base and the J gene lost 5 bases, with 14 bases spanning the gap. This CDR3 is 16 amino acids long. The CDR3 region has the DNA TGTGCCACCAGCAGAGGATCGGGACCGCCAAATGAAAAACTGTTTTTT. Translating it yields CATSRGSGPPNEKLFF.

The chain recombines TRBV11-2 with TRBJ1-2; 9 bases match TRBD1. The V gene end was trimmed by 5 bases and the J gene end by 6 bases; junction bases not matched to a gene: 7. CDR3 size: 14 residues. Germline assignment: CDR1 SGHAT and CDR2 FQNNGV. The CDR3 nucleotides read TGTGCCAGCAGCAGGGACAGGGCAACACATGGCTACACCTTC. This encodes CASSRDRATHGYTF.

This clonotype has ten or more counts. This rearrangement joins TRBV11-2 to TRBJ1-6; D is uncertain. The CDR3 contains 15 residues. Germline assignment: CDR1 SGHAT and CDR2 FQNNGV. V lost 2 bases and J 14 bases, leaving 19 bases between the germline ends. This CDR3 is CASSLSRTSMETLHF. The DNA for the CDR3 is TGTGCCAGCAGCTTATCTCGGACCTCGATGGAGACCCTCCACTTT.

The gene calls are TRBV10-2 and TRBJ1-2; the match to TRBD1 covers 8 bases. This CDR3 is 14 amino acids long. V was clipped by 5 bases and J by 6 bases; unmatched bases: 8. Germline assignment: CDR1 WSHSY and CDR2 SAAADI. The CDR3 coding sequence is TGCGCCAGCAGTCTTTGGACAGGGAGAGATGGCTACACCTTC. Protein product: CASSLWTGRDGYTF.

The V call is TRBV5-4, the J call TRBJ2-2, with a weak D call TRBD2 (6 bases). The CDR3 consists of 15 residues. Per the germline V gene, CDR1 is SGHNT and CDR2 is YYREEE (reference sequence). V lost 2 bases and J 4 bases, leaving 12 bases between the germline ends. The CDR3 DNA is TGTGCCAGCAGCTTCCCAGAGGAGGGCACCGGGGAGCTGTTTTTT. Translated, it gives CASSFPEEGTGELFF.

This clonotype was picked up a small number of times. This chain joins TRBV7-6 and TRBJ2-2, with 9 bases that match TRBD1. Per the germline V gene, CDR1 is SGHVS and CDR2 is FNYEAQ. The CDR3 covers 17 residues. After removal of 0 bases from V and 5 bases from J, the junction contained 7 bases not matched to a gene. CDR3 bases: TGTGCCAGCAGCTTAGCCCCGGGACAGGGTATAACCGGGGAGCTGTTTTTT. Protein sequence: CASSLAPGQGITGELFF.

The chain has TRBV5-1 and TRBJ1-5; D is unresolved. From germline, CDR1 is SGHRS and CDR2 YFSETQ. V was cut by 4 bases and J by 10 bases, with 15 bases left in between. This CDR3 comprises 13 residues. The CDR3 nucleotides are TGCGCCAGCAGCCCCGCCCCGGGTAGTCCCCAGCATTTT. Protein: CASSPAPGSPQHF.

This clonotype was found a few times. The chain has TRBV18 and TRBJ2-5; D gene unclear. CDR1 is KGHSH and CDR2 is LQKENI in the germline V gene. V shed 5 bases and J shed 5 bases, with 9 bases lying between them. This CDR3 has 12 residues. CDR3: CASSVMTETQYF. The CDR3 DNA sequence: TGTGCCAGCTCAGTAATGACGGAGACCCAGTACTTC.

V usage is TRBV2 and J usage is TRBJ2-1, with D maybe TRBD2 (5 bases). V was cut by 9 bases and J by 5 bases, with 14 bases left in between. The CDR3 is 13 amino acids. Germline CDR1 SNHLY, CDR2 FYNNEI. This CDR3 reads CASERDSNNEQFF. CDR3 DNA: TGTGCCAGTGAACGGGATTCCAACAATGAGCAGTTCTTC.

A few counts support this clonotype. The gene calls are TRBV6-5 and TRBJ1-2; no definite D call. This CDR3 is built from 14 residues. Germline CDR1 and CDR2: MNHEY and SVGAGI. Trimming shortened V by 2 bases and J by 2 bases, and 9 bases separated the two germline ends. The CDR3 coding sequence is TGTGCCAGCAGTTACCGAAGCGAGAACTATGGCTACACCTTC. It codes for CASSYRSENYGYTF.

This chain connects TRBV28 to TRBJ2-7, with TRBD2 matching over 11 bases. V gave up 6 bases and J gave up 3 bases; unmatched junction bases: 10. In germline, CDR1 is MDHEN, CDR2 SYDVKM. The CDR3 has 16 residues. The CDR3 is CASRTRRLAGNYEQYF. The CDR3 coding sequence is TGTGCCAGCAGAACTCGACGACTAGCGGGAAACTACGAGCAGTACTTC.

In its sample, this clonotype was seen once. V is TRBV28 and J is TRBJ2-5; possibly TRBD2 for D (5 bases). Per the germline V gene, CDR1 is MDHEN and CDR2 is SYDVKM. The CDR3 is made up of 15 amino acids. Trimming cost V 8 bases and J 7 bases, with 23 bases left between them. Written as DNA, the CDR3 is TGTGCCAGCCTCAGCGGACTTACCCTTCCAAGGACCCAGTACTTC. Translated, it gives CASLSGLTLPRTQYF.

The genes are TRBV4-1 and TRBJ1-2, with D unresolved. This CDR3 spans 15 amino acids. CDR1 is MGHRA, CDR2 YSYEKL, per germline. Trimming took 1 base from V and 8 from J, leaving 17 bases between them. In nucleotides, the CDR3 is TGCGCCAGCAGCCAAGTCGGACGAACTGATCTCGGCTACACCTTC. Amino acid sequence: CASSQVGRTDLGYTF.

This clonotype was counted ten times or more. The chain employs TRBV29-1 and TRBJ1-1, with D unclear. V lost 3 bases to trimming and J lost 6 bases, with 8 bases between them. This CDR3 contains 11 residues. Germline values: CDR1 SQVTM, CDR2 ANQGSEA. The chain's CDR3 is CSVERAAEAFF. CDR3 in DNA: TGCAGCGTTGAGAGGGCTGCTGAAGCTTTCTTT.

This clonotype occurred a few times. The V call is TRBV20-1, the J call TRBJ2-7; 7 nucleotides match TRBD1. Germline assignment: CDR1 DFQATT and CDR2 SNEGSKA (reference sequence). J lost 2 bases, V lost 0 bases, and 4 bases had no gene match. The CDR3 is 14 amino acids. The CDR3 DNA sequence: TGCAGTGCTAGAGATCACAGGGGTACCTACGAGCAGTACTTC. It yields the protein CSARDHRGTYEQYF.

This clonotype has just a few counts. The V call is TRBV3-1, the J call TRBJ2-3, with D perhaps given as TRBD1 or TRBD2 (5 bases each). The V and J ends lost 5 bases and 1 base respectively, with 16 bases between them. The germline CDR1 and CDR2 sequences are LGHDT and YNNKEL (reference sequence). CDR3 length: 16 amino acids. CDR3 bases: TGTGCCAGCAGCTCAATCCGGGACCTCCGCACAGATACGCAGTATTTT. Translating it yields CASSSIRDLRTDTQYF.

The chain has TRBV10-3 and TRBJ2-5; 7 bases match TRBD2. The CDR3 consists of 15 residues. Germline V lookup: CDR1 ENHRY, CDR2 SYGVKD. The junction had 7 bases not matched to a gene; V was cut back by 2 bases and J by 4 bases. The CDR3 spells CAISEGSGIVETQYF. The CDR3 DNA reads TGTGCCATCAGTGAGGGCAGCGGGATCGTAGAGACCCAGTACTTC.

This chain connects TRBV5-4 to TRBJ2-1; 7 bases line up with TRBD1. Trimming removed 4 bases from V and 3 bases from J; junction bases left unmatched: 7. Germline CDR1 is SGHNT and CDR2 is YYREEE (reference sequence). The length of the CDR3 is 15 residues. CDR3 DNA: TGTGCCAGCAGCGAGGGGACAGACCTCTACAATGAGCAGTTCTTC. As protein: CASSEGTDLYNEQFF.

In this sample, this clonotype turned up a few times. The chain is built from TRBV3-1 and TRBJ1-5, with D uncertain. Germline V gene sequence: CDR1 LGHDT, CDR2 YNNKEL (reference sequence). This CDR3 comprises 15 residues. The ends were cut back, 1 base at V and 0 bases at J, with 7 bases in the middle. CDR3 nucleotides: TGTGCCAGCAGCCAAGGGACGGATAGCAATCAGCCCCAGCATTTT. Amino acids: CASSQGTDSNQPQHF. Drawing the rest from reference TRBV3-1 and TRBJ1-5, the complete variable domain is DTAVSQTPKYLVTQMGNDKSIKCEQNLGHDTMYWYKQDSKKFLKIMFSYNNKELIINETVPNRFSPKSPDKAHLNLHINSLELGDSAVYFCASSQGTDSNQPQHFGDGTRLSIL.

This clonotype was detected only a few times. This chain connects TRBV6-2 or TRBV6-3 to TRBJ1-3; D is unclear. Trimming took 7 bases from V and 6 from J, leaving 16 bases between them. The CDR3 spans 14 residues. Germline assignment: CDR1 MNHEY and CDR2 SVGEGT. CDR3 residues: CASTQGLQANTIYF. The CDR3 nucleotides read TGTGCCAGCACCCAAGGACTGCAAGCAAACACCATATATTTT.

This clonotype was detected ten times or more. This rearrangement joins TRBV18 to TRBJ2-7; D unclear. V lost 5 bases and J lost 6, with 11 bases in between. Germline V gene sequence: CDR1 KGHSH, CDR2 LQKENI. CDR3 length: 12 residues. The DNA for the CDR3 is TGTGCCAGCTCAGTGAATCAAGGCGAGCAGTACTTC. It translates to CASSVNQGEQYF.

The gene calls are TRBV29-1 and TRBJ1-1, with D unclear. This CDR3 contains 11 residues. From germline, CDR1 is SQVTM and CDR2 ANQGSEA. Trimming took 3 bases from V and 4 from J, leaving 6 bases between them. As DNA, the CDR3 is TGCAGCGTTGATGCGGGCACTGAAGCTTTCTTT. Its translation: CSVDAGTEAFF.

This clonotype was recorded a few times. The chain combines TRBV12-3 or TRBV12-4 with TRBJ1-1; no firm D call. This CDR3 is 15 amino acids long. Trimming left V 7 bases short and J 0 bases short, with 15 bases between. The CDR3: CASTPSWKVNTEAFF. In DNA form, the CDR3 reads TGTGCCAGCACTCCGAGTTGGAAGGTGAACACTGAAGCTTTCTTT.